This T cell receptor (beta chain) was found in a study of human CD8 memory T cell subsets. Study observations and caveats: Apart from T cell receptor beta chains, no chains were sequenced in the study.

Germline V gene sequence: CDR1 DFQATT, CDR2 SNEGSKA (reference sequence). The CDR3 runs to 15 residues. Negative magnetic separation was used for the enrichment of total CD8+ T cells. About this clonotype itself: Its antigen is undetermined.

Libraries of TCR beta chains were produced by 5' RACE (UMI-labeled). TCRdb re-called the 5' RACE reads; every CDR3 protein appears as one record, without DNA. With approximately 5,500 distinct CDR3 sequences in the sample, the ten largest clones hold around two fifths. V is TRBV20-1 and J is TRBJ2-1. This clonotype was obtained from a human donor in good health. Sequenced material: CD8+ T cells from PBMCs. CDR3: CSARALDSSYNEQFF.